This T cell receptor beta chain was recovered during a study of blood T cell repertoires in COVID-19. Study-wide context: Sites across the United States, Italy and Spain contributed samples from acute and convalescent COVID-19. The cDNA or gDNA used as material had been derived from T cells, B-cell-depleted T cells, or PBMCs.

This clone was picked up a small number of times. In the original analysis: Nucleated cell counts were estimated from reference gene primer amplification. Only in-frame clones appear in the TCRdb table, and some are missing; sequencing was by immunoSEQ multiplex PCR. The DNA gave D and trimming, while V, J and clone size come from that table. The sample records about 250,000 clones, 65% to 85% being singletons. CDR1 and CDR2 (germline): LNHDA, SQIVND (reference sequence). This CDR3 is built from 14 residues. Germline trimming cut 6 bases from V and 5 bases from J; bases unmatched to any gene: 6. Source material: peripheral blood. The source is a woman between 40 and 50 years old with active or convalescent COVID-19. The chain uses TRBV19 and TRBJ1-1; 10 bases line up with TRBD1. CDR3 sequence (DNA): TGTGCCAGTAGCGAGGACAGGGGGAAGACTGAAGCTTTCTTT. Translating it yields CASSEDRGKTEAFF.